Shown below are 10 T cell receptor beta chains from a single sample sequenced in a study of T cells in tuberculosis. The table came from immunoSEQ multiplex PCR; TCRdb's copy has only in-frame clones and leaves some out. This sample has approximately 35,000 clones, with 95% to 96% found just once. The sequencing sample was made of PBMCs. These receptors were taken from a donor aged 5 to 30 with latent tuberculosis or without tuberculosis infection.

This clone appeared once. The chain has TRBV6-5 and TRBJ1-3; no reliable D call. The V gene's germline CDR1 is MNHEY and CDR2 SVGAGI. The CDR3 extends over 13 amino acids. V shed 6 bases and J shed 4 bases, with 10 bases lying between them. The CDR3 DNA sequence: TGTGCCAGCAGCCAGATTACAGGAAACACCATATATTTT. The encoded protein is CASSQITGNTIYF.

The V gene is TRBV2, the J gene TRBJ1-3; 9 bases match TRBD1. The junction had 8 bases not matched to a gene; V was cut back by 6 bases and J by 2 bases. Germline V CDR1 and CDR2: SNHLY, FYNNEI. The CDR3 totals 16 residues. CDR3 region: CASRSDRGAAGNTIYF. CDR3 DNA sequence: TGTGCCAGCAGATCCGACAGGGGGGCGGCTGGAAACACCATATATTTT.

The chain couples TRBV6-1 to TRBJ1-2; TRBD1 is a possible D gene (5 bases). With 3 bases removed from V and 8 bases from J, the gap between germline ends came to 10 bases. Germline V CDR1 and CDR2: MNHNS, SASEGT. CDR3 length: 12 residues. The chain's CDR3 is CASSDWDLGYTF. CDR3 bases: TGTGCCAGCAGTGACTGGGACTTAGGCTACACCTTC.

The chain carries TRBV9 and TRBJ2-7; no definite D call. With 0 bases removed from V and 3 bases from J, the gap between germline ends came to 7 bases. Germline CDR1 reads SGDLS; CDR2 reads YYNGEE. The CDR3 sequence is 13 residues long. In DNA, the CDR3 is TGTGCCAGCAGCGTAGATTTCAGCTACGAGCAGTACTTC. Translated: CASSVDFSYEQYF.

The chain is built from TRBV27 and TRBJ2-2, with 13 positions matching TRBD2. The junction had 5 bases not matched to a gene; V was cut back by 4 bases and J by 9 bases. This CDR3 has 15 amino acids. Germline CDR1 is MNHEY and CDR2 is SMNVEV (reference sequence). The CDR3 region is CASSSGLAGTWELFF. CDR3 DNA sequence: TGTGCCAGCAGTTCGGGACTAGCGGGAACCTGGGAGCTGTTTTTT.

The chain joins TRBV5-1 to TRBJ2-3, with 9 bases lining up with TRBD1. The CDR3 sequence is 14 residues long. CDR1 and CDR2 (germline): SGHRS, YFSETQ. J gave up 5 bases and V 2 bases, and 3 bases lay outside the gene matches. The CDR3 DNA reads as TGCGCCAGCAGCTTAGGACAGGGGCTAGATACGCAGTATTTT. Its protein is CASSLGQGLDTQYF.

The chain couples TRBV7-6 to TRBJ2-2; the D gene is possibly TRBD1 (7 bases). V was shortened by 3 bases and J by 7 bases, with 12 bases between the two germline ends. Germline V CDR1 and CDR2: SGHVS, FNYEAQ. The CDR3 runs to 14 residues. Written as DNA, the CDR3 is TGTGCCAGCAGCTTTGGACAGGAGGGCGGGGAGCTGTTTTTT. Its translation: CASSFGQEGGELFF.

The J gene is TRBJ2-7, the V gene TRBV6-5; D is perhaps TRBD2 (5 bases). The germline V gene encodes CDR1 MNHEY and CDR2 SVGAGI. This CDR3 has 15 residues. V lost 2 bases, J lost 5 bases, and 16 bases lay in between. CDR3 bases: TGTGCCAGCAGTTACAGTTCTAGCCCATCCAACGAGCAGTACTTC. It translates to CASSYSSSPSNEQYF.

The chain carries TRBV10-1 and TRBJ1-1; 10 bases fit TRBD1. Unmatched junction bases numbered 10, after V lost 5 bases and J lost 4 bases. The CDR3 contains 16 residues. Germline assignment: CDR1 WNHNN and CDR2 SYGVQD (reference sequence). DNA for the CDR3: TGCGCCAGCAGTTATCTGCGGGACAGGGGTATCACTGAAGCTTTCTTT. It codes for CASSYLRDRGITEAFF.

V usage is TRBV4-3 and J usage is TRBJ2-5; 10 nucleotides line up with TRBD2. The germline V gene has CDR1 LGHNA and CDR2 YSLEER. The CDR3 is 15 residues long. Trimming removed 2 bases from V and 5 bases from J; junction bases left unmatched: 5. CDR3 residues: CASSQLAGAGETQYF. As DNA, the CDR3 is TGCGCCAGCAGCCAACTAGCGGGGGCGGGGGAGACCCAGTACTTC.